This T cell receptor (beta chain) was retrieved from a study of response to subunit inactivated influenza vaccine. Remarks on this clonotype: Its specificity is not known.

Study-wide points: Each seasonal influenza vaccination recruits few new T cells, the authors suggested.

TCRdb passed the RT-PCR reads through MiXCR, listing each CDR3 protein once. Of 650,000 or so distinct CDR3 sequences detected, 14% appear once; the ten largest clones hold less than 8.5%. V shed 5 bases and J shed 7 bases, with 12 bases lying between them. This CDR3 has 13 residues. From germline, CDR1 is SGHTA and CDR2 FQGNSA. This chain uses TRBV7-2 with TRBJ1-5; TRBD1 might be the D (6 bases). This sequence was found in a man aged 45 to 65 who received an inactivated influenza vaccine. The sample in question was PBMCs from blood, obtained 14 days before vaccination. CDR3 loop: CASSPYRDQPQHF. As DNA, the CDR3 is TGTGCCAGCAGCCCATACAGGGACCAGCCCCAGCATTTT. The variable domain in full, completed from reference TRBV7-2 and TRBJ1-5, reads GAGVSQSPSNKVTEKGKDVELRCDPISGHTALYWYRQSLGQGLEFLIYFQGNSAPDKSGLPSDRFSAERTGGSVSTLTIQRTQQEDSAVYLCASSPYRDQPQHFGDGTRLSIL.